A selection of T cell receptor beta chains follows, all from one sample in a study of T cell repertoires in cytomegalovirus infection. A single record per CDR3 protein comes from TCRdb applying MiXCR to the reads. Among about 360,000 distinct CDR3 sequences, around 18% were seen once, and the ten largest hold 8.5% to 10%. Sequenced sample: PBMCs. The receptors here all came from a human donor in good health (CMV status not recorded). Some clones in this sample may be carry-over from other donors' samples. CDR3s include the opening cysteine and the closing phenylalanine or tryptophan. Fields, in order: D gene, V gene, J gene, clone size, CDR3 DNA, CDR3 protein. D genes are given only for firm matches. Expanded clones are given a class, and other clones once, few, many or no size at all.

d_call: NA; v_call: TRBV7-2; j_call: TRBJ2-1; clone_size: many; cdr3_nt: TGTGCCAGCAGCTTAGGTCGGGGAAGCAATGAGCAGTTCTTC; cdr3_aa: CASSLGRGSNEQFF
d_call: NA; v_call: TRBV7-6; j_call: TRBJ2-5; clone_size: many; cdr3_nt: TGTGCCAGCAGCGTCACCAGGTGGGAGACCCAGTACTTC; cdr3_aa: CASSVTRWETQYF
d_call: TRBD1; v_call: TRBV11-2; j_call: TRBJ2-7; clone_size: few; cdr3_nt: TGTGCCAGTAGTCCCCAGGGGGATTACGAGCAGTACTTC; cdr3_aa: CASSPQGDYEQYF
d_call: NA; v_call: TRBV12-3/TRBV12-4; j_call: TRBJ1-1; clone_size: few; cdr3_nt: TGTGCCAGCAGTTTAGGTTGGGGCCCATGGGGCACTGAAGCTTTCTTT; cdr3_aa: CASSLGWGPWGTEAFF
d_call: NA; v_call: TRBV5-5; j_call: TRBJ1-2; clone_size: NA; cdr3_nt: TGTGCCTGCAGCTCTCAGGGCCCGAACTATGGCTACACCTTC; cdr3_aa: CACSSQGPNYGYTF
d_call: NA; v_call: TRBV5-4; j_call: TRBJ2-5; clone_size: NA; cdr3_nt: TGTGCCAGCAGCTTGAAGCAGATACAAGAGACCCAGTACTTC; cdr3_aa: CASSLKQIQETQYF
d_call: NA; v_call: TRBV4-3; j_call: TRBJ1-2; clone_size: NA; cdr3_nt: TGCGCCAGCAGCCAAGACCGGACCGCAAGATATGGCTACACCTTC; cdr3_aa: CASSQDRTARYGYTF
d_call: NA; v_call: TRBV7-2; j_call: TRBJ1-2; clone_size: NA; cdr3_nt: TGTGCCAGCATCCCCGACCGACTTACCCGGCAGGGCTACACCTTC; cdr3_aa: CASIPDRLTRQGYTF
d_call: NA; v_call: TRBV12-3/TRBV12-4; j_call: TRBJ2-1; clone_size: NA; cdr3_nt: TGTGCCAGCAATTCAGAATACAATGAGCAGTTCTTC; cdr3_aa: CASNSEYNEQFF
d_call: TRBD2; v_call: TRBV7-6; j_call: TRBJ2-7; clone_size: few; cdr3_nt: TGTGCCAGCAGCCTTTTCGGGGGTGCGGGAGACTACGAGCAGTACTTC; cdr3_aa: CASSLFGGAGDYEQYF
d_call: NA; v_call: TRBV10-3; j_call: TRBJ1-3; clone_size: many; cdr3_nt: TGTGCCATCAGTGACCTAATAGGGACCTCTGGAAACACCATATATTTT; cdr3_aa: CAISDLIGTSGNTIYF
d_call: NA; v_call: TRBV11-2; j_call: TRBJ2-5; clone_size: NA; cdr3_nt: TGTGCCAGCAGCTTAGGCTCGGGCCGGTTAGAGACCCAGTACTTC; cdr3_aa: CASSLGSGRLETQYF
d_call: TRBD2; v_call: TRBV18; j_call: TRBJ2-5; clone_size: NA; cdr3_nt: TGTGCCAGCTCACCATTACTAGCGGGACAAGAGACCCAGTACTTC; cdr3_aa: CASSPLLAGQETQYF
d_call: NA; v_call: TRBV12-3/TRBV12-4; j_call: TRBJ2-3; clone_size: many; cdr3_nt: TGTGCCAGCAGTCTGGGGACCCGCCAGGGTACGCAGTATTTT; cdr3_aa: CASSLGTRQGTQYF
d_call: TRBD1; v_call: TRBV11-3; j_call: TRBJ1-1; clone_size: many; cdr3_nt: TGTGCCAGCAGCTCCAGGGGGTGGACGGGGGAAGCTTTCTTT; cdr3_aa: CASSSRGWTGEAFF
d_call: TRBD2; v_call: TRBV7-2; j_call: TRBJ2-3; clone_size: NA; cdr3_nt: TGTGCCAGCAGCCAACGGCTAGCGGAGGCAGATACGCAGTATTTT; cdr3_aa: CASSQRLAEADTQYF
d_call: NA; v_call: TRBV5-6; j_call: TRBJ2-3; clone_size: few; cdr3_nt: TGTGCCAGCAGCGGAGGATACTACGGCACAGATACGCAGTATTTT; cdr3_aa: CASSGGYYGTDTQYF
d_call: NA; v_call: TRBV6-2/TRBV6-3; j_call: TRBJ2-3; clone_size: NA; cdr3_nt: TGTGCCAGCAGTTACATGAGAGTCGCAGATACGCAGTATTTT; cdr3_aa: CASSYMRVADTQYF
d_call: NA; v_call: TRBV28; j_call: TRBJ1-5; clone_size: few; cdr3_nt: TGTGCCAGCAGTTTGTCCCGACGCGGAGCTTGGCCCCAGCATTTT; cdr3_aa: CASSLSRRGAWPQHF
d_call: NA; v_call: TRBV29-1; j_call: TRBJ2-3; clone_size: few; cdr3_nt: TGCAGCATTTCCCAGGGAGATACGCAGTATTTT; cdr3_aa: CSISQGDTQYF
d_call: NA; v_call: TRBV28; j_call: TRBJ1-5; clone_size: NA; cdr3_nt: TGTGCCAGCAGGGGTAGGCTGACAGGAAAGCATCAGCCCCAGCATTTT; cdr3_aa: CASRGRLTGKHQPQHF
d_call: NA; v_call: TRBV7-2; j_call: TRBJ2-3; clone_size: many; cdr3_nt: TGTGCCAGCAGCCCCGGGACCCTAAGCACAGATACGCAGTATTTT; cdr3_aa: CASSPGTLSTDTQYF
d_call: NA; v_call: TRBV7-2; j_call: TRBJ1-1; clone_size: many; cdr3_nt: TGTGCCAGCAGCTTAGTGCAGGGGAACACTGAAGCTTTCTTT; cdr3_aa: CASSLVQGNTEAFF
d_call: TRBD1; v_call: TRBV7-6; j_call: TRBJ1-4; clone_size: many; cdr3_nt: TGTGCCAGCAGCGTTTTTGCCGGGACAGATAATGAAAAACTGTTTTTT; cdr3_aa: CASSVFAGTDNEKLFF
d_call: NA; v_call: TRBV7-2; j_call: TRBJ1-1; clone_size: many; cdr3_nt: TGTGCCAGCAGCTTAGGGGGGAACATGAACACTGAAGCTTTCTTT; cdr3_aa: CASSLGGNMNTEAFF
d_call: NA; v_call: TRBV7-6; j_call: TRBJ1-1; clone_size: NA; cdr3_nt: TGTGCCAGCAGCCCAGGACAGTTTGGGGCTTTCTTT; cdr3_aa: CASSPGQFGAFF
d_call: NA; v_call: TRBV12-3/TRBV12-4; j_call: TRBJ2-3; clone_size: NA; cdr3_nt: TGTGCCAGCAGTTTAGCGGCATGGGATACGCAGTATTTT; cdr3_aa: CASSLAAWDTQYF
d_call: NA; v_call: TRBV30; j_call: TRBJ1-3; clone_size: NA; cdr3_nt: TGTGCCGTTCAGATTACGTCTGGAAACACCATATATTTT; cdr3_aa: CAVQITSGNTIYF
d_call: NA; v_call: TRBV12-3/TRBV12-4; j_call: TRBJ2-7; clone_size: few; cdr3_nt: TGTGCCAGCAGTTACCGCGGGACAAGATTTCAGGGCTTC; cdr3_aa: CASSYRGTRFQGF